These 3 T cell receptor beta chains share one sample of origin, sequenced in a study of blood T cell repertoires in COVID-19. TCRdb keeps only in-frame clones here, not all; method: immunoSEQ multiplex PCR. The profile shows about 170,000 clones, around 91% of them singletons. The sample consisted of PBMCs or T cells enriched from blood (not recorded which). The receptor set was obtained from a woman under 30 who had recovered from COVID-19.

The chain carries TRBV19 and TRBJ2-7; D perhaps matches TRBD2 (5 bases). V lost 3 bases, J lost 1 base, and 7 bases lay in between. The length of the CDR3 is 13 residues. Per the germline V gene, CDR1 is LNHDA and CDR2 is SQIVND (reference sequence). CDR3 nucleotides: TGTGCCAGTAGTATTAGCGATTCCTACGAGCAGTACTTC. It yields the protein CASSISDSYEQYF.

The genes are TRBV10-3 and TRBJ1-2, with 9 bases aligning to TRBD1. The J segment lost 10 bases and the V segment lost 5 bases, leaving 5 bases of the junction unmatched. Germline V gene sequence: CDR1 ENHRY, CDR2 SYGVKD. The CDR3 consists of 12 residues. The CDR3 nucleotides read TGTGCCATCAGTCCGGGACAGGGACTCTACACCTTC. Encoded protein: CAISPGQGLYTF.

The rearrangement joins TRBV24-1 to TRBJ2-5, with TRBD1 matching 10 bases. The germline CDR1 and CDR2 sequences are KGHDR and SFDVKD. The CDR3 has 15 residues. J was trimmed by 5 bases and V by 4 bases; bases with no gene match: 6. In DNA, the CDR3 is TGTGCCACCAGTGAGGCCGGGACAGGGGTTGAGACCCAGTACTTC. Translated, it gives CATSEAGTGVETQYF.